This TCR beta chain was recorded in a study of cytomegalovirus exposure and HLA in healthy donors. Study at large: The 90 to 150 validation repertoires, a later analysis reported, used the same platform as the roughly 650 repertoires from the first cohort.

A remark on this clone: Its target is unknown.

Study-level points and caveats: The classifier, whose performance was assessed in both the original and validation cohorts, reportedly diagnosed cytomegalovirus status with high specificity and sensitivity. Despite most TCR sequences being rare, some public TCRs occurred in many donors.

The assay was immunoSEQ multiplex PCR, and TCRdb's table has in-frame clones only and misses some. The repertoire consists of roughly 190,000 clones, with about 89% occurring once and the leading ten covering roughly 7%. The specimen was PBMCs. This TCR derives from a man between 25 and 39 years old in good health and CMV-seropositive.

The CDR3 sequence is CASSLSSNTEAFF. The CDR3 nucleotides are TGTGCCAGCAGCTTAAGCTCGAACACTGAAGCTTTCTTT. The chain is built from TRBV11-3 and TRBJ1-1; D is undetermined. Trimming left V 2 bases short and J 1 base short, with 5 bases between. The CDR3 runs to 13 residues. CDR1 and CDR2 from the germline V gene are SGHNT and YENEEA.